This TCR beta chain was identified in a study of T-cell memory formation after mild COVID-19. Study-wide context: In these data, TCR clusters were largely donor specific.

5'RACE with constant-segment primers yielded barcoded, UMI-tagged TCR alpha and TCR beta cDNA libraries. In TCRdb, the 5' RACE reads were re-called with MiXCR into one record per CDR3 protein. The table lists under 250,000 distinct CDR3 sequences, approximately 9% of them singletons. General study results and limits: Most CD4+ clones that shrank were in CM and EM, while CD8+ ones turned up in EMRA.

This clonotype was seen more than once but under ten times. Its antigen is unknown. The sequencing sample was made of PBMCs or a T cell subset sorted from them (not recorded which). The receptor comes from a man between 18 and 29 years old who had mild COVID-19 (a few samples of this study predate the infection). Cell type and time point are not known.

The CDR3 loop reads CASSSLDRVNEQFF. For the CDR3, the DNA is TGTGCCAGCAGCTCCCTGGACAGGGTGAATGAGCAGTTCTTC. V and J are TRBV7-3 and TRBJ2-1; TRBD1 matches 8 bases. Looked up from germline, CDR1 is SGHTA and CDR2 is FQGTGA. The CDR3 is 14 residues long. Trimming at V came to 4 bases and at J to 7 bases, leaving 6 bases not matched to a gene. Filled out from reference TRBV7-3 and TRBJ2-1, the complete variable domain reads GAGVSQTPSNKVTEKGKYVELRCDPISGHTALYWYRQSLGQGPEFLIYFQGTGAADDSGLPNDRFFAVRPEGSVSTLKIQRTERGDSAVYLCASSSLDRVNEQFFGPGTRLTVL.